This T cell receptor (beta chain) was profiled in a study of cytomegalovirus exposure and HLA in healthy donors. In germline, CDR1 is SGDLS, CDR2 YYNGEE. The CDR3 contains 18 residues. V lost 0 bases to trimming and J lost 5 bases, with 20 bases between them. PCR amplification relied on 60 Vbeta primers (plus 13 Jbeta primers). In the original analysis: It was a later analysis that counted about 80 million unique TCR beta chains, of which 9 million to 13 million were shared. The protocol was immunoSEQ multiplex PCR, while the TCRdb copy is restricted to in-frame clones and leaves out a portion. V and J calls and clone size are as listed in that table; D and trimming were resolved from the DNA. This sample has 160,000 or so clones, with approximately 88% found just once.

Sample: PBMCs. The receptor was isolated from a woman younger than 30 in good health and CMV-seronegative. The chain joins TRBV9 to TRBJ2-2, with TRBD2 as a possible D gene (7 bases). CDR3: CASSVEMRGASGTGELFF. The CDR3 bases are TGTGCCAGCAGCGTAGAGATGAGGGGGGCTAGCGGTACCGGGGAGCTGTTTTTT.